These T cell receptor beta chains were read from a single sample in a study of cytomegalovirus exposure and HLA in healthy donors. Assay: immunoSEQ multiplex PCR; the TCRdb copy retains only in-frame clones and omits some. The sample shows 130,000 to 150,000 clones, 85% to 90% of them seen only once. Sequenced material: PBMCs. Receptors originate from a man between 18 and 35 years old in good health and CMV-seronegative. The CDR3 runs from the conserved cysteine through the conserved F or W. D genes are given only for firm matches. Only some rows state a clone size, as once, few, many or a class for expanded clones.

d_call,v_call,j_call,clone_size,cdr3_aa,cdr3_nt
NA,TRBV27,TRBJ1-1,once,CASSLSNFAEGAFF,TGTGCCAGCAGTTTATCGAATTTTGCGGAGGGAGCTTTCTTT
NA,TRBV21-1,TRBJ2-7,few,CASSNTSVGSSSYEQYF,TGTGCCAGCAGCAACACTAGCGTGGGTTCTAGCTCCTACGAGCAGTACTTC
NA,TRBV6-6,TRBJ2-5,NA,CATHGETQYF,TGTGCCACACACGGGGAGACCCAGTACTTC
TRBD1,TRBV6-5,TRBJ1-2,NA,CASSRQGAYGYTF,TGTGCCAGCAGTCGCCAGGGGGCGTATGGCTACACCTTC
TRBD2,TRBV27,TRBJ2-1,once,CASRVSGSPYNEQFF,TGTGCCAGCAGAGTTAGCGGGAGTCCCTACAATGAGCAGTTCTTC
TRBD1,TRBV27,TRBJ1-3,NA,CASRGRGKTDTIYF,TGTGCCAGCAGAGGCAGGGGGAAGACGGACACCATATATTTT
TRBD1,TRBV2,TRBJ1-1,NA,CASSRDRNLNTEAFF,TGTGCCAGCAGCAGGGACAGAAACTTGAACACTGAAGCTTTCTTT
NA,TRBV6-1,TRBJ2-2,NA,CASRIQGSGELFF,TGTGCCAGCAGGATACAGGGATCCGGGGAGCTGTTTTTT
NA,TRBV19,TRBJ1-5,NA,CASSIDPREHQPQHF,TGTGCCAGTAGTATAGATCCCAGGGAACACCAGCCCCAGCATTTT
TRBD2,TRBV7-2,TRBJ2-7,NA,CASSPPSGRGGYEQYF,TGTGCCAGCAGCCCGCCCTCCGGGAGGGGGGGATACGAGCAGTACTTC
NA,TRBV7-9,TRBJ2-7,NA,CASSLGGDSAYEQYF,TGTGCCAGCAGCTTAGGGGGGGACAGTGCCTACGAGCAGTACTTC
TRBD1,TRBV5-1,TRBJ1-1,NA,CASSPTTGENTEAFF,TGCGCCAGCAGCCCCACGACAGGGGAGAACACTGAAGCTTTCTTT
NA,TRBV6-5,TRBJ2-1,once,CASSYRSEQFF,TGTGCCAGCAGTTACCGTAGTGAGCAGTTCTTC
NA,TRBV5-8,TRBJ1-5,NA,CASSLTGGNQPQHF,TGTGCCAGCAGCTTGACGGGTGGCAATCAGCCCCAGCATTTT
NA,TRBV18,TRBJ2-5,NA,CASSQDGGRETQYF,TGTGCCAGCTCACAGGACGGGGGTCGAGAGACCCAGTACTTC
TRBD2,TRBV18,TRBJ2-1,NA,CASSPGTSAEQFF,TGTGCCAGCTCACCTGGGACTAGCGCTGAGCAGTTCTTC
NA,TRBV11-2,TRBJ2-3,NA,CASSLAHTDTQYF,TGTGCCAGCAGCTTAGCCCACACAGATACGCAGTATTTT
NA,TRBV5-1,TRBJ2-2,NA,CASSPLQFTGELFF,TGCGCCAGCAGCCCGTTACAGTTCACCGGGGAGCTGTTTTTT
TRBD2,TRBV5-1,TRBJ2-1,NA,CASSLGSASGTNEQFF,TGCGCCAGCAGCTTGGGGTCGGCTAGCGGGACCAATGAGCAGTTCTTC
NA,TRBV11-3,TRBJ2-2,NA,CASSLTGTGELFF,TGTGCCAGCAGCTTAACGGGCACCGGGGAGCTGTTTTTT
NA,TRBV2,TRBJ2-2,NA,CASRGHMGTGELFF,TGTGCCAGTAGAGGACACATGGGTACCGGGGAGCTGTTTTTT
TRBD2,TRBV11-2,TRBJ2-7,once,CASSFGTSGEYEQYF,TGTGCCAGCAGCTTCGGGACTAGCGGGGAGTACGAGCAGTACTTC
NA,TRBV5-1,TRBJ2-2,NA,CASSLGGGTGELFF,TGCGCCAGCAGCTTAGGTGGCGGCACCGGGGAGCTGTTTTTT
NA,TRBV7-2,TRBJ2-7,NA,CASSSASEGVGYEQYF,TGTGCCAGCAGCTCCGCTAGCGAAGGGGTTGGATACGAGCAGTACTTC
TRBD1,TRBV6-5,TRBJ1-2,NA,CASSTGQGYGYTF,TGTGCCAGCAGTACAGGACAGGGGTATGGCTACACCTTC
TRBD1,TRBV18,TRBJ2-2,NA,CASSPKTGETGELFF,TGTGCCAGCTCACCAAAGACAGGGGAGACCGGGGAGCTGTTTTTT
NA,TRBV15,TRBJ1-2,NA,CATSREKTVLYGYTF,TGTGCCACCAGCAGAGAAAAGACAGTCCTTTATGGCTACACCTTC
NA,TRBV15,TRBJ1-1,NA,CATSRDRETAFF,TGTGCCACCAGCAGAGATAGGGAGACCGCTTTCTTT
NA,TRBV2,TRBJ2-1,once,CASSEGRGSREQFF,TGTGCCAGCAGTGAGGGTAGGGGAAGCAGGGAGCAGTTCTTC
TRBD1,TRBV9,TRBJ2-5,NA,CASSPGTGGAETQYF,TGTGCCAGCAGCCCAGGGACAGGGGGCGCAGAGACCCAGTACTTC
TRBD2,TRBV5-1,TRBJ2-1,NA,CASSRLALIPDEQFF,TGCGCCAGCAGTCGACTAGCCCTGATTCCCGATGAGCAGTTCTTC
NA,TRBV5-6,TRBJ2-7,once,CASSLRGATYEQYF,TGTGCCAGCAGCCTCCGGGGGGCTACCTACGAGCAGTACTTC
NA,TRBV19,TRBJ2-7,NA,CASSIGWGGPYEQYF,TGTGCCAGTAGTATAGGGTGGGGAGGACCTTACGAGCAGTACTTC
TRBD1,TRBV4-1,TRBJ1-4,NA,CASRTGEDEKLFF,TGCGCCAGCAGGACAGGGGAGGATGAAAAACTGTTTTTT
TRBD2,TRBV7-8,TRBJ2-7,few,CASSLNLADYEQYF,TGTGCCAGCAGCTTAAACCTAGCGGACTACGAGCAGTACTTC
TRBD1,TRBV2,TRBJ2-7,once,CASHYDRGAWYEQYF,TGTGCCAGTCATTACGACAGGGGGGCATGGTACGAGCAGTACTTC
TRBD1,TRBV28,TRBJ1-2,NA,CASSYRGYGYTF,TGTGCCAGCAGTTACAGGGGGTATGGCTACACCTTC
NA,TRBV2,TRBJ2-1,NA,CASSTRTASYNEQFF,TGTGCCAGCAGTACCCGGACTGCTTCCTACAATGAGCAGTTCTTC
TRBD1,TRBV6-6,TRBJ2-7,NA,CASSYPKGTVYEQYF,TGTGCCAGCAGTTACCCCAAAGGGACAGTCTACGAGCAGTACTTC
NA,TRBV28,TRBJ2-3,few,CASSLGGAYTQYF,TGTGCCAGCAGTTTAGGGGGCGCGTATACGCAGTATTTT
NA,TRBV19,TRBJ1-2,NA,CASSTSVSNYGYTF,TGTGCCAGTAGTACGAGTGTTTCTAACTATGGCTACACCTTC
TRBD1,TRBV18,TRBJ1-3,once,CASSPGQGAPGNTIYF,TGTGCCAGCTCACCAGGCCAGGGGGCGCCCGGAAACACCATATATTTT
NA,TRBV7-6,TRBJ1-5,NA,CASSAQINQPQHF,TGTGCCAGCAGCGCTCAGATTAATCAGCCCCAGCATTTT
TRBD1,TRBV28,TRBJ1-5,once,CASSGGQGSQPQHF,TGTGCCAGCAGTGGGGGACAGGGAAGTCAGCCCCAGCATTTT
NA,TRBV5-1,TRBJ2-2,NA,CASSLGETRAGELFF,TGCGCCAGCAGCTTGGGCGAGACTAGAGCCGGGGAGCTGTTTTTT
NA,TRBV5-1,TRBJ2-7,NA,CASSPSGGPRSDEQYF,TGCGCCAGCAGCCCGTCGGGGGGCCCCCGGTCTGACGAGCAGTACTTC
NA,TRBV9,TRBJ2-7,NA,CASSVQAESSYEQYF,TGTGCCAGCAGCGTCCAAGCGGAGAGCTCCTACGAGCAGTACTTC
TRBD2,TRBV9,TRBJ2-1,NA,CASSVSGRASEYNEQFF,TGTGCCAGCAGCGTCAGCGGGAGGGCCAGCGAGTACAATGAGCAGTTCTTC
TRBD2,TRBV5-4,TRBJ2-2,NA,CASSSAGDPGELFF,TGTGCCAGCAGCTCAGCGGGAGATCCCGGGGAGCTGTTTTTT
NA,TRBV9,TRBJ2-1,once,CASSEGAFEGYNEQFF,TGTGCCAGCAGCGAGGGTGCGTTCGAGGGTTACAATGAGCAGTTCTTC
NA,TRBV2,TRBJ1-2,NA,CASRPGTPSPGYTF,TGTGCCAGCAGGCCCGGGACACCTAGTCCAGGCTACACCTTC
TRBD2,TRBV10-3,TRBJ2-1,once,CAISEGPTSGRYNEQFF,TGTGCCATCAGTGAGGGACCGACTAGCGGGAGGTACAATGAGCAGTTCTTC